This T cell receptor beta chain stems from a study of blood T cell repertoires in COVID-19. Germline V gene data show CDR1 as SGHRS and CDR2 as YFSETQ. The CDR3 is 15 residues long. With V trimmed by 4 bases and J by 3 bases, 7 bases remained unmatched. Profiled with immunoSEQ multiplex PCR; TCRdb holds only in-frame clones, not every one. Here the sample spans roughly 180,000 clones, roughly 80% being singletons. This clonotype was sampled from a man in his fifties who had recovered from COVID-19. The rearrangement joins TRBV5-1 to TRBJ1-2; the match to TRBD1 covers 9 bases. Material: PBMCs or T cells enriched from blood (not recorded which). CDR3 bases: TGCGCCAGCAGCGGGGGGACAGGGACCTACTATGGCTACACCTTC. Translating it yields CASSGGTGTYYGYTF.